This TCR beta chain was captured by sequencing in a study of CD8 T cells in Susac syndrome. Looked up from germline, CDR1 is SGHDT and CDR2 is YYEEEE. The CDR3 is 17 residues long. The V gene lost 0 bases and the J gene lost 4 bases, with 19 bases spanning the gap. It was with random hexamers that 0.5 to 1 ug RNA was reverse transcribed. MiXCR was run by TCRdb on the immunoSEQ multiplex PCR reads, yielding one entry per CDR3 protein. The sample includes over 95,000 distinct CDR3 sequences, 85% to 95% of them seen just once. This clonotype was sampled from a human donor in good health. Sequenced material: CD4+ T cells from PBMCs. This sequence joins TRBV5-6 and TRBJ2-5; D is unclear. Here the CDR3 reads CASSLVIGNLLSETQYF. The CDR3 DNA follows: TGTGCCAGCAGCTTGGTGATAGGTAACCTTTTGTCAGAGACCCAGTACTTC.